This note documents a single T cell receptor beta chain sequence. Its antigen is as yet unknown. This sample was taken from a study of cytomegalovirus exposure and HLA in healthy donors. Findings and limits, study-wide: A later look showed TCR association rates differing by HLA locus, highest for DRB1 and lowest for HLA-C. It was likely that a cluster of highly shared sequence variants was a sequencing artifact.

The PCR used 60 Vbeta and 13 Jbeta primers. In the authors' methods: Approximately 12 million of 80 million or so unique TCR beta chains were shared, per a later count. The data were produced by immunoSEQ multiplex PCR, yet TCRdb's version contains in-frame clones alone and is incomplete. Clone size and the V and J calls come from that table; the DNA yielded D and trimming. The sample shows 200,000 to 250,000 clones, 82% of them seen only once. The V and J ends lost 4 bases and 0 bases, in that order; junction bases with no gene match: 4. CDR1 is SGDLS, CDR2 YYNGEE, per germline. The CDR3 is made up of 16 amino acids.

The rearrangement uses TRBV9 and TRBJ2-1, with 10 bases aligning to TRBD2. Source material: PBMCs. This sequence was found in a woman in her thirties or forties in good health and CMV-seronegative. CDR3: CASSRTSGNSYNEQFF. The CDR3 nucleotides are TGTGCCAGCAGCCGGACTAGCGGAAACTCCTACAATGAGCAGTTCTTC. Based on the CDR3 plus reference TRBV9 and TRBJ2-1, the full variable domain is DSGVTQTPKHLITATGQRVTLRCSPRSGDLSVYWYQQSLDQGLQFLIQYYNGEERAKGNILERFSAQQFPDLHSELNLSSLELGDSALYFCASSRTSGNSYNEQFFGPGTRLTVL.